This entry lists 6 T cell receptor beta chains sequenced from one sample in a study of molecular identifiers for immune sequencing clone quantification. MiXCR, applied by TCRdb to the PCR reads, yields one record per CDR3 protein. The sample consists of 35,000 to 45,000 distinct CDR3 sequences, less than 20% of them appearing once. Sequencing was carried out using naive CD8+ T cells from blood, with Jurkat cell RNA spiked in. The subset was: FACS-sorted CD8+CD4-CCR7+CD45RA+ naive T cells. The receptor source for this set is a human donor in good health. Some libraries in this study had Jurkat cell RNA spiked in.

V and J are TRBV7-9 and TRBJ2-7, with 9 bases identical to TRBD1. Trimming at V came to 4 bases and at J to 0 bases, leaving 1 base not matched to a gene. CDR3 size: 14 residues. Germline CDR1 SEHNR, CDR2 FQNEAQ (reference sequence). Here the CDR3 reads CASSSTGGSYEQYF. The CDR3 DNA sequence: TGTGCCAGCAGCTCGACAGGGGGCTCCTACGAGCAGTACTTC.

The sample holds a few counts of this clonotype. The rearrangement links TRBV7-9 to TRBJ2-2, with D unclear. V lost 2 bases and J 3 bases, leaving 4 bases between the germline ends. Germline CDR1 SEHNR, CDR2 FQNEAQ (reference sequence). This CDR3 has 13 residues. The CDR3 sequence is CASSLLDTGELFF. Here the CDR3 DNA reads TGTGCCAGCAGCTTACTAGACACCGGGGAGCTGTTTTTT. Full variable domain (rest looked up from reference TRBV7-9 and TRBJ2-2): DTGVSQNPRHKITKRGQNVTFRCDPISEHNRLYWYRQTLGQGPEFLTYFQNEAQLEKSRLLSDRFSAERPKGSFSTLEIQRTEQGDSAMYLCASSLLDTGELFFGEGSRLTVL.

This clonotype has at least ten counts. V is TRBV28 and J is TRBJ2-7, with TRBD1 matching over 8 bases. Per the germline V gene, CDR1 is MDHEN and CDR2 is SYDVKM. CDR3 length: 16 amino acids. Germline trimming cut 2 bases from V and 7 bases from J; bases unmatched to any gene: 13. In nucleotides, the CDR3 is TGTGCCAGCAGTTTAGGGCAGGGGGCCCCTTTGGGAGAGCAGTACTTC. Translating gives CASSLGQGAPLGEQYF. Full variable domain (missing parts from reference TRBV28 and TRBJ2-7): DVKVTQSSRYLVKRTGEKVFLECVQDMDHENMFWYRQDPGLGLRLIYFSYDVKMKEKGDIPEGYSVSREKKERFSLILESASTNQTSMYLCASSLGQGAPLGEQYFGPGTRLTVT.

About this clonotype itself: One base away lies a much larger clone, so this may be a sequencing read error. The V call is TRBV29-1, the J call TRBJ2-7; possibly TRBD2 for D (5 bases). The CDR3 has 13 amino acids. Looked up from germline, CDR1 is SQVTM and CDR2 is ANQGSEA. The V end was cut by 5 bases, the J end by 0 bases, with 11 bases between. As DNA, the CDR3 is TGCAGCGTTAGACCAGCGGTCTCCTACGAGCAGTACTTC. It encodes CSVRPAVSYEQYF.

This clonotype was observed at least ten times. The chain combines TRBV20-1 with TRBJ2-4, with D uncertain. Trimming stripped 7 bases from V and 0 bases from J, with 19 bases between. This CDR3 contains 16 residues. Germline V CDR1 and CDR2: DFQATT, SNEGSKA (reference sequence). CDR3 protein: CSGTPTGLLAKNIQYF. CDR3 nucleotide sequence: TGCAGTGGCACGCCGACTGGGCTCCTAGCCAAAAACATTCAGTACTTC.

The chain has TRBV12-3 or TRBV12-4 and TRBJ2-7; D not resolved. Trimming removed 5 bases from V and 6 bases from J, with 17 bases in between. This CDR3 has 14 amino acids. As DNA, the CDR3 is TGTGCCAGCAGTCTATTCGGGCCGAAAGGCGAGCAGTACTTC. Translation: CASSLFGPKGEQYF.